This T cell receptor (beta chain) was sequenced in a study of cytomegalovirus exposure and HLA in healthy donors. 60 Vbeta and 13 Jbeta primers were used in PCR. Here immunoSEQ multiplex PCR was the method, and the copy in TCRdb shows in-frame clones only, minus some. The sample yields around 160,000 clones, around 78% seen once. General study results and limits: Later analysis identified a missense DCLRE1C variant that was linked to TCR beta V- and J-gene trimming.

The CDR3 sequence is 13 residues long. The germline V gene has CDR1 GTSNPN and CDR2 SVGIG (reference sequence). Trimming pared 4 bases from V and 5 bases from J, leaving 14 bases between. In regard to this clone: As yet, its antigen is unknown.

The chain couples TRBV30 to TRBJ1-1; D might be TRBD1 (6 bases). The receptor was isolated from a middle-aged man in good health and CMV-seropositive. Sequenced material: PBMCs. The CDR3 DNA reads TGTGCCTGGACCCCAGGGGTTTGGACTGAAGCTTTCTTT. As protein: CAWTPGVWTEAFF.